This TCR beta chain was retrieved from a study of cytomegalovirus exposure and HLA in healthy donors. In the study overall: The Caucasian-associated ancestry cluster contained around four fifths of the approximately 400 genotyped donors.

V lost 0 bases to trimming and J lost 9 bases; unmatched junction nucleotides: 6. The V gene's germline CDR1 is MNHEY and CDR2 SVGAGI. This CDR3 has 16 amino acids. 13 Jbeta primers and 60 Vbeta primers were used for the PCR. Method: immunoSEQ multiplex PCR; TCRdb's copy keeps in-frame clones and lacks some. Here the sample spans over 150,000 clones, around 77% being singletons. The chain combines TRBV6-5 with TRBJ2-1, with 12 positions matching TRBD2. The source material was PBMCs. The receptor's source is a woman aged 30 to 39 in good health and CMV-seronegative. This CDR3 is CASSYSSSGRGGEQFF. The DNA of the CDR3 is TGTGCCAGCAGTTACTCGTCTAGCGGGAGGGGAGGTGAGCAGTTCTTC.